This TCR beta chain was documented in a study of shared clonotypes between healthy human individuals. Findings of the study overall: Sharing across four donors was highest in naive CD4 (around 5%) and lowest in memory CD8 (roughly 0.4%).

This clone was observed a single time. Its antigen is currently unknown. It was across several immunoSEQ plates that each subset's genomic DNA was evenly split. Libraries were prepared by immunoSEQ multiplex PCR; TCRdb keeps only in-frame clonotypes and omits some of them. The table shows over a million clones, with about 96% occurring only once. The CDR3 totals 16 residues. Germline V gene data show CDR1 as SGHVS and CDR2 as FNYEAQ. J lost 3 bases, V lost 6 bases, and 10 bases had no gene match. The TCR originated in a man aged 30 to 45 in good health. Sequenced input: naive CD4+ T cells sorted from blood. The subset was: CD45RA+ positively selected. J is TRBJ2-7 and V is TRBV7-6; TRBD2 agrees at 11 bases. The CDR3 here is CASSPGVAGGVYEQYF. The CDR3 region has the DNA TGTGCCAGCAGTCCCGGTGTAGCGGGAGGGGTCTACGAGCAGTACTTC.